Detailed here is one T cell receptor beta chain. Assay: immunoSEQ multiplex PCR; the TCRdb copy retains only in-frame clones and omits some. The data show about 85,000 clones, with roughly 89% seen just once and 5.5% held by the top ten. Germline values: CDR1 MNHEY, CDR2 SVGAGI. The V end lost 0 bases, the J end lost 0 bases, and 11 bases lay between the germline ends. The CDR3 runs to 16 residues. This specimen belongs to a study of control samples from healthy donors and cancer patients. This chain uses TRBV6-5 with TRBJ1-1; D is ambiguous. Sequenced input: blood. This clonotype was obtained from a man aged 50 or older in good health. The DNA for the CDR3 is TGTGCCAGCAGTTACTCCTTAGGACGGCTGAACACTGAAGCTTTCTTT. Protein sequence: CASSYSLGRLNTEAFF.